This is a list of T cell receptor beta chains from one sample in a study of cytomegalovirus exposure and HLA in healthy donors. Data came from immunoSEQ multiplex PCR; TCRdb stores just in-frame clones and leaves some out. Here the sample spans 200,000 to 250,000 clones, around 80% being singletons. What was sequenced was PBMCs. Source of these receptors: a woman in her thirties or forties in good health and CMV-seronegative. Each CDR3 is given with its conserved first and last residue. A D gene is named only where the DNA matches it firmly. Expanded clones get a size class; other rows say once, few or many, or leave the size out.

abundance	d_gene	v_gene	j_gene	CDR3aa	CDR3nt
.	.	TRBV5-6	TRBJ2-7	CASSSVLQGLGDEQYF	TGTGCCAGCAGCTCCGTATTACAGGGTTTGGGGGACGAGCAGTACTTC
.	TRBD1	TRBV5-1	TRBJ2-3	CASSSQGDTQYF	TGCGCCAGCAGCTCACAGGGGGACACGCAGTATTTT
.	.	TRBV7-9	TRBJ1-4	CSSSRRGPTDNEKLFF	TGTTCCAGCAGTCGCAGGGGCCCTACGGATAATGAAAAACTGTTTTTT
.	.	TRBV15	TRBJ2-7	CATSRQTSYEQYF	TGTGCCACCAGCAGACAGACTTCCTACGAGCAGTACTTC
few	.	TRBV14	TRBJ2-6	CASSPRPRISGANVLTF	TGTGCCAGCAGCCCCCGCCCCAGGATCTCTGGGGCCAACGTCCTGACTTTC
.	.	TRBV5-1	TRBJ2-5	CASSLVVMETQYF	TGCGCCAGCAGCTTGGTTGTAATGGAGACCCAGTACTTC
.	.	TRBV18	TRBJ1-1	CASSPQGPGGTEAFF	TGTGCCAGCTCACCCCAGGGGCCGGGGGGAACTGAAGCTTTCTTT
.	.	TRBV29-1	TRBJ2-3	CSVDRVNTDTQYF	TGCAGCGTTGACAGGGTCAACACAGATACGCAGTATTTT
.	.	TRBV19	TRBJ1-4	CASSLIRGSEKLFF	TGTGCCAGTAGCCTCATAAGGGGTAGTGAAAAACTGTTTTTT
.	.	TRBV18	TRBJ2-3	CASSPFSLVSTDTQYF	TGTGCCAGCTCACCATTTAGTTTGGTGTCCACAGATACGCAGTATTTT
.	.	TRBV7-2	TRBJ1-2	CASSLARQDYGYTF	TGTGCCAGCAGCTTAGCGCGCCAGGACTATGGCTACACCTTC
.	.	TRBV29-1	TRBJ2-5	CSVRSPGETQYF	TGCAGCGTTCGGTCGCCGGGGGAGACCCAGTACTTC
.	.	TRBV7-7	TRBJ2-5	CASSQGRETQYF	TGTGCTAGCAGTCAGGGGAGAGAGACCCAGTACTTC